This T cell receptor beta chain is from a study of blood T cells in healthy people across ages. Remarks on this clonotype: Its antigen is undetermined. The junction does not match germline at one end; this may be a read error.

Donors were healthy Caucasian individuals from Russia aged about 6 to 100. Findings and limits, study-wide: Strong correlation existed between TCR beta diversity and naive T cell percentage. It was held that the diversity estimates obtained from one million T cells were underestimates. Observed TCR beta diversity per million T cells went down as age went up. This fall followed a roughly linear course with age.

The use of a sample-barcoded 5' primer and a J-beta primer mix characterized a second PCR of roughly 7 to 11 cycles. Via MiXCR, TCRdb re-called the 5' RACE reads, giving one row per CDR3 protein. The sample lists 1,500,000 or so distinct CDR3 sequences, 35% to 45% occurring once. What was sequenced was blood. The sequence was collected from a woman aged 18-30 years in good health.

This chain's CDR3 is CACSLDPASSYNEQYF. In nucleotides, the CDR3 is TGCGCCTGCAGCTTGGATCCAGCGAGCTCCTACAATGAGCAGTACTTC. The chain recombines TRBV5-1 with TRBJ2-5; D not certain. CDR1 is SGHRS and CDR2 is YFSETQ in the germline V gene. The CDR3 contains 16 residues.